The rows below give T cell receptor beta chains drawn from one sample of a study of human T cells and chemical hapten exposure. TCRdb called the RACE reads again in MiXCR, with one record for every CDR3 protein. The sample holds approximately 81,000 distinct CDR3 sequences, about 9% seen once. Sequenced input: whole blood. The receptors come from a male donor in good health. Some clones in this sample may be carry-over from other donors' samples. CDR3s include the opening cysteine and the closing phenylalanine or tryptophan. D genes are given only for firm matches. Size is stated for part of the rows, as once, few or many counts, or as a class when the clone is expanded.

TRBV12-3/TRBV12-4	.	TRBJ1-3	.	CASRTIGNTIYF	TGTGCCAGCAGAACCATTGGAAACACCATATATTTT
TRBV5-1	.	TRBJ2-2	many	CASSPGHRSNGELFF	TGCGCCAGCAGCCCTGGACACCGGTCGAACGGGGAGCTGTTTTTT
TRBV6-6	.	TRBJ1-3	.	CASSPPTVRSGNTIYF	TGTGCCAGCAGTCCCCCGACAGTTCGCTCTGGAAACACCATATATTTT
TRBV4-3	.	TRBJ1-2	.	CASSQGWAGDNYGYTF	TGCGCCAGCAGCCAAGGTTGGGCAGGGGATAACTATGGCTACACCTTC
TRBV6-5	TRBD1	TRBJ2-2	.	CASSSTGGRELFF	TGTGCCAGCAGTTCCACAGGGGGCCGGGAGCTGTTTTTT
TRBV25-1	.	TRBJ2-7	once	CASSNSREYHEQYF	TGTGCCAGCAGCAACTCCCGGGAGTACCACGAGCAGTACTTC
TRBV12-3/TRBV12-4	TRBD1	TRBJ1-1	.	CASTFIVGQGLRPQAEAFF	TGTGCCAGCACCTTCATCGTCGGACAGGGCCTTAGGCCGCAAGCTGAAGCTTTCTTT
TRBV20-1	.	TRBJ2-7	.	CSASSGHEQYF	TGCAGTGCTAGCTCCGGCCACGAGCAGTACTTC
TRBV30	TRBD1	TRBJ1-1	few	CAWTEQGASTEAFF	TGTGCCTGGACCGAACAGGGGGCAAGCACTGAAGCTTTCTTT
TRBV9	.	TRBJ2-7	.	CASSKTGAPGRYEQYF	TGTGCCAGCAGCAAAACAGGGGCCCCGGGGAGGTACGAGCAGTACTTC
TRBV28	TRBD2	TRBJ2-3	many	CASSTWTSLPTDTQYF	TGTGCCAGCAGTACCTGGACTAGCTTACCCACAGATACGCAGTATTTT
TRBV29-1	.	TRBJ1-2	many	CSAIPLRGEKNGYTF	TGCAGCGCCATACCTTTGAGGGGGGAAAAGAATGGCTACACCTTC
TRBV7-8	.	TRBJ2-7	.	CASSPRGTTYEQYF	TGTGCCAGCAGCCCCAGGGGGACTACCTACGAGCAGTACTTC
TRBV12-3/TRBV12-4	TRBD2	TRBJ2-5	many	CASTPASGGSETQYF	TGTGCCAGCACCCCGGCTAGCGGGGGTTCGGAGACCCAGTACTTC
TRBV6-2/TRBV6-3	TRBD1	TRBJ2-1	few	CASSYRDRVYNEQFF	TGTGCCAGCAGTTACCGGGACAGGGTATACAATGAGCAGTTCTTC
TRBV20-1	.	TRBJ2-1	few	CSAPDRSSYNEQFF	TGCAGTGCTCCCGACAGGAGCTCCTACAATGAGCAGTTCTTC
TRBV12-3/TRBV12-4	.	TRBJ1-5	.	CASSLTGWDQPQHF	TGTGCCAGCAGTTTAACAGGGTGGGATCAGCCCCAGCATTTT
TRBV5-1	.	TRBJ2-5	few	CASSLRKTDWGKETQYF	TGCGCCAGCAGCTTGCGGAAGACGGACTGGGGCAAAGAGACCCAGTACTTC
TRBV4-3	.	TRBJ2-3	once	CASSQAGGETDTQYF	TGCGCCAGCAGCCAAGCCGGCGGGGAGACAGATACGCAGTATTTT
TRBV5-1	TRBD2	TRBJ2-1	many	CASSLEVLAGVGNEQFF	TGCGCCAGCAGCTTGGAGGTACTAGCGGGAGTAGGGAATGAGCAGTTCTTC